The present entry profiles one T cell receptor beta chain with its context. Its target is unknown. Targeted sequencing depth ranged from 1 in 200,000 to 1 in 1 million T cells. Sequencing used immunoSEQ multiplex PCR; TCRdb keeps in-frame clones, though not all of them. This table holds tens of thousands of clones, 55% to 70% found once. The sample belongs to a study of cytotoxic CD8 clonotypes in ibrutinib-treated CLL. Across the study: The samples contained a few hundred thousand productive templates on average. They also contained an average of roughly 90,000 productive rearrangements. Study-wide findings and caveats: The clonality rise at ibrutinib response reflected private clonotype expansion.

The CDR3 totals 13 residues. The chain has TRBV21-1 and TRBJ2-3. TRBV21-1 is marked as a pseudogene. Source: PBMCs, taken after 24 months of ibrutinib treatment. The TCR was taken from a human donor with chronic lymphocytic leukemia. In nucleotides, the CDR3 is TGTGCCAGCAGCTCCTGGTCCTCCGATACGCAGTATTTT. Its translation: CASSSWSSDTQYF.